This T cell receptor (beta chain) was sequenced for a study of blood T cell repertoires in COVID-19. Turning to the study itself: Collection of acute and convalescent COVID-19 samples took place in the United States, Italy and Spain.

Original data processing: Amplification from reference gene primers served as the basis for estimated nucleated cell counts. The assay was immunoSEQ multiplex PCR, and TCRdb's table has in-frame clones only and misses some. V and J calls and clone size come straight from that table; D and trimming were deduced from the DNA. In the table there are around 130,000 clones, roughly 90% of which are singletons. The V end lost 5 bases, the J end lost 1 base, and 23 bases lay between the germline ends. Germline V CDR1 and CDR2: SGHVS, FQNEAQ. CDR3 size: 18 residues. Sequencing input: peripheral blood. This TCR was recovered from a man between 45 and 60 years old with active or convalescent COVID-19. The chain employs TRBV7-8 and TRBJ1-1; no reliable D call. CDR3 in DNA: TGTGCCAGCAGCCCGCGAGTCTTCGGCCAGACAAAGAACACTGAAGCTTTCTTT. Residues: CASSPRVFGQTKNTEAFF. The variable domain in full, with the rest retrieved from reference TRBV7-8 and TRBJ1-1, is GAGVSQSPRYKVAKRGQDVALRCDPISGHVSLFWYQQALGQGPEFLTYFQNEAQLDKSGLPSDRFFAERPEGSVSTLKIQRTQQEDSAVYLCASSPRVFGQTKNTEAFFGQGTRLTVV.